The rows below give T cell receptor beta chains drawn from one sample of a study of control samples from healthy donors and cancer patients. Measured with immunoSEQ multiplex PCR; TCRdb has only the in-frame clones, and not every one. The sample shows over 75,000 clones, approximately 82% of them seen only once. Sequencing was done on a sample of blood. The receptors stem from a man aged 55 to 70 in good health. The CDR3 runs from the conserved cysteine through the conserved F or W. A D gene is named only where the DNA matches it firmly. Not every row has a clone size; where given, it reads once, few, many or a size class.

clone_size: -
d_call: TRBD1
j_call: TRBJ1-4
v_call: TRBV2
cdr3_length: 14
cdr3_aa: CASSETGVAEKLFF
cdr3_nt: TGTGCCAGCAGTGAAACAGGGGTGGCTGAAAAACTGTTTTTT

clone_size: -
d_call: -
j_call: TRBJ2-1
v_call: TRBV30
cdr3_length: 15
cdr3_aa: CAWSEERGQFNEQFF
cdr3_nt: TGTGCCTGGAGTGAAGAGAGGGGTCAGTTCAATGAGCAGTTCTTC

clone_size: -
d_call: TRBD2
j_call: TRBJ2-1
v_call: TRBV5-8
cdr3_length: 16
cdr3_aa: CASSGTSGYSYNEQFF
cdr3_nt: TGTGCCAGCAGCGGGACTAGCGGTTACTCCTACAATGAGCAGTTCTTC

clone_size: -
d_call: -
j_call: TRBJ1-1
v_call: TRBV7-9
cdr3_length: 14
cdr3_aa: CASSDGNGGTEAFF
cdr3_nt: TGTGCCAGCAGCGACGGAAACGGAGGTACTGAAGCTTTCTTT

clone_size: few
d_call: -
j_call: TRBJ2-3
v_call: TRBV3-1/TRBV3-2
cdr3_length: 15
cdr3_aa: CASSQGGRKLNTQYF
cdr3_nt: TGTGCCAGCAGCCAAGGGGGGCGAAAACTGAATACGCAGTATTTT

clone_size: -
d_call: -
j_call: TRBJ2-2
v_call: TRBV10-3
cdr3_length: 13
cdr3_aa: CAISESGAGELFF
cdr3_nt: TGTGCCATCAGTGAGTCGGGGGCCGGGGAGCTGTTTTTT

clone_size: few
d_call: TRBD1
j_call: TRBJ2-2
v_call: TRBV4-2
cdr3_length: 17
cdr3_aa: CASSPTGTGGNTGELFF
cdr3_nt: TGTGCCAGCAGCCCGACCGGGACAGGGGGGAACACCGGGGAGCTGTTTTTT

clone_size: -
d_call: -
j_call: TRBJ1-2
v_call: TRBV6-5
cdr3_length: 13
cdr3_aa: CASSYDGNYGYTF
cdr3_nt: TGTGCCAGCAGTTACGACGGGAACTATGGCTACACCTTC

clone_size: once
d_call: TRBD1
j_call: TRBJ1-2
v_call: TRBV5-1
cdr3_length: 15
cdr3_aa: CASRLDRATNYGYTF
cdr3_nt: TGCGCCAGCAGATTGGACAGGGCGACTAACTATGGCTACACCTTC

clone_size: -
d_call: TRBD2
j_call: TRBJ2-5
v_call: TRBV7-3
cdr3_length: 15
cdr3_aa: CASSPSGGAGETQYF
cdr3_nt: TGTGCCAGCAGCCCCTCGGGGGGGGCAGGGGAGACCCAGTACTTC

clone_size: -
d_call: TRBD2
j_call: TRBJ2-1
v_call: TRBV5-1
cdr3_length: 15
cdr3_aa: CASSSLSGGVNEQFF
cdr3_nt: TGCGCCAGCAGCTCGCTTAGCGGGGGGGTTAATGAGCAGTTCTTC

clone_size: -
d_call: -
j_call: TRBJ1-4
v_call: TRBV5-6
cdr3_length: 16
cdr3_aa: CASSFGARLLNEKLFF
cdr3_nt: TGTGCCAGCAGCTTCGGAGCGAGACTCCTTAATGAAAAACTGTTTTTT

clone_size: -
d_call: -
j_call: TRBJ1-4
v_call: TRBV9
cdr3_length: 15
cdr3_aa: CASSVGGGPYEKLFF
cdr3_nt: TGTGCCAGCAGCGTAGGTGGGGGCCCCTACGAAAAACTGTTTTTT

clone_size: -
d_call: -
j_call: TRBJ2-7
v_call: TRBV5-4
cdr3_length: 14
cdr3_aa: CASSQISVSYEQYF
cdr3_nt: TGTGCCAGCAGCCAGATCTCGGTATCCTACGAGCAGTACTTC

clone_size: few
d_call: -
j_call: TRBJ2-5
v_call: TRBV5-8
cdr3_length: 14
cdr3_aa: CASSLGRGKETQYF
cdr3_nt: TGTGCCAGCAGCTTGGGCAGGGGAAAAGAGACCCAGTACTTC

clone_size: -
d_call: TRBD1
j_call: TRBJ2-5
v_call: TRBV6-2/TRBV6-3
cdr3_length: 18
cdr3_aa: CASSYSLPGQGIQETQYF
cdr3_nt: TGTGCCAGCAGTTACTCCCTCCCGGGACAGGGTATCCAAGAGACCCAGTACTTC

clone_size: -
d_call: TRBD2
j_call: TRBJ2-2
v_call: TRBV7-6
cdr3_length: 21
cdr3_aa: CASSLEVEGLAGGGNTGELFF
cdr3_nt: TGTGCCAGCAGCTTAGAGGTCGAGGGCCTAGCGGGAGGAGGTAACACCGGGGAGCTGTTTTTT

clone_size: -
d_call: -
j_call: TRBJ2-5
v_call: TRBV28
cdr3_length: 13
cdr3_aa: CASSFRDLETQYF
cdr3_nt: TGTGCCAGCAGTTTCAGGGATCTGGAGACCCAGTACTTC

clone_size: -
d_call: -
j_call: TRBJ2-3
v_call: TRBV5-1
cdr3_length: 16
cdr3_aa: CASSLDGLLSTDTQYF
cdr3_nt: TGCGCCAGCAGCTTGGACGGCCTTCTTAGCACAGATACGCAGTATTTT

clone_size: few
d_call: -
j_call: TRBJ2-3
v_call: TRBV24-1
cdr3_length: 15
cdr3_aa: CATSDLNSPADTQYF
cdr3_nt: TGTGCCACCAGTGATTTGAATTCTCCGGCAGATACGCAGTATTTT

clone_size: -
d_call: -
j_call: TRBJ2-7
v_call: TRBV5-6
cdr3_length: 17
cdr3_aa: CASSLGTSPWGSYEQYF
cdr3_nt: TGTGCCAGCAGCTTGGGGACGTCGCCCTGGGGCTCCTACGAGCAGTACTTC

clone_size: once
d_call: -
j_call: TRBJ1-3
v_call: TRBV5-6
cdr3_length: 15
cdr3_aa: CASGGGGSVGNTIYF
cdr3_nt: TGTGCCAGCGGGGGTGGAGGCTCGGTCGGAAACACCATATATTTT

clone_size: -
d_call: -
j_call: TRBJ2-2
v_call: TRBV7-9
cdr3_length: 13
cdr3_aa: CASSRQYTGELFF
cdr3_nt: TGTGCCAGCAGCCGACAGTACACCGGGGAGCTGTTTTTT

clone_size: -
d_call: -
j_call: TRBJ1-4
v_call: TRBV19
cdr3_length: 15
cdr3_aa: CASSALGTTNEKLFF
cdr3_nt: TGTGCCAGTAGCGCACTGGGGACAACTAATGAAAAACTGTTTTTT

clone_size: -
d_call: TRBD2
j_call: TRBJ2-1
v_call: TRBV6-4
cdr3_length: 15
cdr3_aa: CASSAQGGGASEQFF
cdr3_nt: TGTGCCAGCAGTGCACAGGGCGGGGGGGCGAGTGAGCAGTTCTTC

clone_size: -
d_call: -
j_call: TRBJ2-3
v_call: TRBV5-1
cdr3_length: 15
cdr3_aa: CASSRGGLDTDTQYF
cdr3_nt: TGCGCCAGCAGCAGGGGGGGACTTGACACAGATACGCAGTATTTT

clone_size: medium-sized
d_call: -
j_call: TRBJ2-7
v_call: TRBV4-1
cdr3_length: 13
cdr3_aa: CASSRGPSYEQYF
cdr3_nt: TGCGCCAGCAGCCGCGGTCCTTCCTACGAGCAGTACTTC

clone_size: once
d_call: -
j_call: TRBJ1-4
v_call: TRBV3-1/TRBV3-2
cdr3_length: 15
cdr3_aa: CASSQEHAVGGKLFF
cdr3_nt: TGTGCCAGCAGCCAAGAACACGCAGTGGGGGGAAAACTGTTTTTT

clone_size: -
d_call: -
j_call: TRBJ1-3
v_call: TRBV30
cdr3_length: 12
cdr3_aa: CACRLFPNTIYF
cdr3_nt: TGTGCCTGCCGTCTATTTCCGAACACCATATATTTT

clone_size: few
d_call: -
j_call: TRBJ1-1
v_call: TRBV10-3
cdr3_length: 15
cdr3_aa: CAIRGSMGARTEAFF
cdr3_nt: TGTGCCATCAGGGGGTCAATGGGGGCTCGGACTGAAGCTTTCTTT

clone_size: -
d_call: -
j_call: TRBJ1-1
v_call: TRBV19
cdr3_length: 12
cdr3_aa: CASKGRVTEAFF
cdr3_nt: TGTGCCAGTAAGGGGAGAGTAACTGAAGCTTTCTTT

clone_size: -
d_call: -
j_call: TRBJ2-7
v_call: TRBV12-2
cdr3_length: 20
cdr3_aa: CASRLVWTGGLAGDRYEQYF
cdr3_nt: TGTGCAAGTCGCTTAGTTTGGACGGGGGGACTAGCGGGTGATAGGTACGAGCAGTACTTC

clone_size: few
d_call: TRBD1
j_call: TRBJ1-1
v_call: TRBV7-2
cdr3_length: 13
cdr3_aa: CASGDRVPPEAFF
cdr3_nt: TGTGCCAGCGGGGACAGGGTTCCCCCTGAAGCTTTCTTT

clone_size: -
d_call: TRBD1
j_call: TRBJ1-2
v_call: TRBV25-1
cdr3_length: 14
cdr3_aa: CASSGGTGFYGYTF
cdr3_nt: TGTGCCAGCAGTGGAGGGACAGGATTTTATGGCTACACCTTC

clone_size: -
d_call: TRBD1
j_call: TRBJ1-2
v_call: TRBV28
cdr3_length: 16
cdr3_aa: CASSLYSGGADYGYTF
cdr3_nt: TGTGCCAGCAGTTTATACTCAGGGGGCGCGGACTATGGCTACACCTTC

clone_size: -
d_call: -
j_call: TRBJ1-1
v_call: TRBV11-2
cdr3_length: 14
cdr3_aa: CASSRSNRNTEAFF
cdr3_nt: TGTGCCAGCAGCCGATCCAACAGGAACACTGAAGCTTTCTTT

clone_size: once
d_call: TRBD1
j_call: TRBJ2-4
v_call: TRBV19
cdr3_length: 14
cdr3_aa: CASAIRDSGDIQYF
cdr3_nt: TGTGCCAGTGCCATTAGGGACAGCGGAGACATTCAGTACTTC

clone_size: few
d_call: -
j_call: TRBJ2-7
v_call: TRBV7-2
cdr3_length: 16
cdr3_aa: CASSSHPGRVVLDQYF
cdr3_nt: TGTGCCAGCAGCTCCCACCCGGGCAGGGTTGTCTTGGATCAGTACTTC

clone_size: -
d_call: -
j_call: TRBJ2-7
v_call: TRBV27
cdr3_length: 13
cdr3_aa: CASSTGSRYEQYF
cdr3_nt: TGTGCCAGCAGTACAGGGTCTCGCTACGAGCAGTACTTC

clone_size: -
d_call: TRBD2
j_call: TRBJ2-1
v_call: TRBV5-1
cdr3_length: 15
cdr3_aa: CASSPRAGGTNEQFF
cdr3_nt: TGCGCCAGCAGCCCCCGGGCCGGGGGGACCAATGAGCAGTTCTTC

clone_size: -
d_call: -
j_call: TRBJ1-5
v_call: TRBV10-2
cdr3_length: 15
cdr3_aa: CATREGNVKDQPQHF
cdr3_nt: TGCGCCACCCGCGAGGGTAACGTAAAAGATCAGCCCCAGCATTTT

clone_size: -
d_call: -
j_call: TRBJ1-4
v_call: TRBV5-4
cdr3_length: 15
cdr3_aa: CASSLGLGNSEKLFF
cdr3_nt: TGTGCCAGCAGCTTGGGTCTGGGCAACTCGGAAAAACTGTTTTTT

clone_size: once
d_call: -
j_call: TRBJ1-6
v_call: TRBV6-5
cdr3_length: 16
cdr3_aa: CASSYSRRTYNSPLHF
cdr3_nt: TGTGCCAGCAGTTACTCGAGACGGACCTATAATTCACCCCTCCACTTT

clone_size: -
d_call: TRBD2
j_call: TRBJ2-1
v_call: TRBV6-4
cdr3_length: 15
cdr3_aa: CASSESSGSNNEQFF
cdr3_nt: TGTGCCAGCAGTGAATCTAGCGGGAGTAACAATGAGCAGTTCTTC

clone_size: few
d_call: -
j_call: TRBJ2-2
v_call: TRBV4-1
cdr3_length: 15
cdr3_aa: CASSQEDREGGELFF
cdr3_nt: TGCGCCAGCAGCCAAGAAGACAGGGAGGGCGGGGAGCTGTTTTTT

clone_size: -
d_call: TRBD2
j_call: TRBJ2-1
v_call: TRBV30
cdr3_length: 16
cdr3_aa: CAWSLVGLAGHNEQFF
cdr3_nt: TGTGCCTGGAGTTTAGTCGGACTAGCGGGGCACAATGAGCAGTTCTTC

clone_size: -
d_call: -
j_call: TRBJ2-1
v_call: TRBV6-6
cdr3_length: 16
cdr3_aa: CASRTGRPARPNEQFF
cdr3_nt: TGTGCCAGCAGAACAGGGCGCCCCGCAAGACCCAATGAGCAGTTCTTC

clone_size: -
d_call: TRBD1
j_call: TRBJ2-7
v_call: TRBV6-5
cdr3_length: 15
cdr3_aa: CASSSGQGIAYEQYF
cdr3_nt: TGTGCCAGCAGTTCCGGACAGGGCATAGCCTACGAGCAGTACTTC

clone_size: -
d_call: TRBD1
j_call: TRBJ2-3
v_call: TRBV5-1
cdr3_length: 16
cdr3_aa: CASSAWGQPATDTQYF
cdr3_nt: TGCGCCAGCAGCGCGTGGGGACAGCCGGCCACAGATACGCAGTATTTT

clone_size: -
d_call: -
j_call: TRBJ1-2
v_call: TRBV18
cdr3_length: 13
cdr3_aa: CASSPEQDGGYTF
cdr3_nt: TGTGCCAGCTCACCGGAACAGGACGGTGGCTACACCTTC

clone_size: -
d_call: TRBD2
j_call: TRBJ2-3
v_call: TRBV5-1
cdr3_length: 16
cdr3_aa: CASSLTSGRDTDTQYF
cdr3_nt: TGCGCCAGCAGCTTGACTAGCGGGAGGGATACAGATACGCAGTATTTT

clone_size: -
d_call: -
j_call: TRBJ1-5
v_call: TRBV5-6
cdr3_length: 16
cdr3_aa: CASSLGPPQGRQPQHF
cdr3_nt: TGTGCCAGCAGCTTGGGCCCCCCCCAGGGGCGCCAGCCCCAGCATTTT

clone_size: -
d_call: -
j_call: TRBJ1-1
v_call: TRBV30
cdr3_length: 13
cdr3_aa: CAWSRGLGTEAFF
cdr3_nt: TGTGCCTGGAGTAGAGGTTTGGGCACTGAAGCTTTCTTT

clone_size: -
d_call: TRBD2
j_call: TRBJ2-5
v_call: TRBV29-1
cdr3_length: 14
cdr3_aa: CSVTSREGSETQYF
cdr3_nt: TGCAGCGTGACCTCGCGGGAGGGGTCGGAGACCCAGTACTTC

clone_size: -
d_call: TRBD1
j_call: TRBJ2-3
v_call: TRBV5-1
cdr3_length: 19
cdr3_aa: CASSLGLMTGPLGTDTQYF
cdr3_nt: TGCGCCAGCAGCTTGGGATTAATGACAGGGCCCCTTGGCACAGATACGCAGTATTTT

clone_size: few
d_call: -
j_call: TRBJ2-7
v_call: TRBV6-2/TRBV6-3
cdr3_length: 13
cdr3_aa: CASSASGDYEQYF
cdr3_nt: TGTGCCAGCAGCGCCTCGGGGGACTACGAGCAGTACTTC

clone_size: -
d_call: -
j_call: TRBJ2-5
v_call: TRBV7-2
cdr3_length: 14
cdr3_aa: CASSQEGASKTQYF
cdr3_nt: TGTGCCAGCAGCCAAGAAGGGGCGTCGAAGACCCAGTACTTC

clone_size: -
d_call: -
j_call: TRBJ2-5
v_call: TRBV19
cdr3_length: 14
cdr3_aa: CASSFLATQETQYF
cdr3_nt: TGTGCCAGTAGTTTTTTAGCGACTCAAGAGACCCAGTACTTC

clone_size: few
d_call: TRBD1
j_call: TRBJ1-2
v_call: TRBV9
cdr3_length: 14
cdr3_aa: CASSPWTGGYGYTF
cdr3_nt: TGTGCCAGCAGCCCATGGACAGGGGGCTATGGCTACACCTTC